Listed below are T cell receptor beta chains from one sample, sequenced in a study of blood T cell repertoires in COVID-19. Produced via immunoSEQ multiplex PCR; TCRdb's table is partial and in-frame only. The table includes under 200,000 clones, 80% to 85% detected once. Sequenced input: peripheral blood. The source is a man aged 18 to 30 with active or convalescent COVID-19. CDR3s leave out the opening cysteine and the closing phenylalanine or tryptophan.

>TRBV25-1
ASSGGVDRVGNTIY
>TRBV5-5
ASSFTSGGEVEQF
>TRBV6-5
ASSIEQGNTEAF
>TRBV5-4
ASSLQGLDYGYT
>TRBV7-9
ASNPGVTSFTDTQY
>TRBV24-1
ATRPASGLQGYT
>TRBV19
ASSMGAHQPQH
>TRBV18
ASSPERQIFGNTIY
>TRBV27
ASSHGVYNYGYT
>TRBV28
ASSSSGTGGNYGYT
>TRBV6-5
ASSPGTEGGYT
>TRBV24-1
ATSLGLAGGETQY
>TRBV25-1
ASSERRGYETQY
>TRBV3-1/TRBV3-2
ASSLGLGGNEQY
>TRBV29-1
SVEKTSGGGNEQF
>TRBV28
ASSPTRELYEQY
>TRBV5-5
ASSLQGLGGYGYT
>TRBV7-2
ASSLARTDFSGANVLT
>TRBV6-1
ASSEYVTGTNSPLH
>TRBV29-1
SVVAGGAADTQY
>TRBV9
ASSENTRDRWNTGELF
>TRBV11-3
ASSAGRWTKDTQY
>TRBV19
ASSRTGAYEQY
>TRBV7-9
ASSHQDRDNYGYT
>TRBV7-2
ASSLGSFRGSGNTIY
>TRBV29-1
SVVQGWEQY
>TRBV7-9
ASSLVGQGSEAF
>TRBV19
ASSVGQNNEQF
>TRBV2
ASSEGTAYEQY
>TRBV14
ASSQTRRGRGHGYT
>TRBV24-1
ATSRGARNEQF
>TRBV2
ASSVERGVTDTQY